This TCR beta chain was documented in a study of PD-L1 blockade in urothelial cancer. About the research overall: About 85% of the roughly 30 patients comprised males who had bladder-origin urothelial cancer. Counts from blood samples showed a median of around 150,000 T cells.

This clone was picked up a small number of times. This table comes from immunoSEQ multiplex PCR, and its TCRdb copy is limited to in-frame clones, with some not included. The table has roughly 40,000 clones, approximately 90% seen once. Time point here: pretreatment peripheral blood. CDR1 LGHNA and CDR2 YSLEER come from the germline V gene. The CDR3 has 14 amino acids. V lost 2 bases to trimming and J lost 0 bases, with 5 bases between them. The TCR was taken from a woman in her sixties or seventies with urothelial cancer. The rearrangement joins TRBV4-3 to TRBJ2-1; D might be TRBD2 (5 bases). The sample was PBMCs, taken around atezolizumab (anti-PD-L1) treatment. CDR3 protein: CASSQTSSYNEQFF. CDR3 bases: TGCGCCAGCAGCCAAACTAGCTCCTACAATGAGCAGTTCTTC.